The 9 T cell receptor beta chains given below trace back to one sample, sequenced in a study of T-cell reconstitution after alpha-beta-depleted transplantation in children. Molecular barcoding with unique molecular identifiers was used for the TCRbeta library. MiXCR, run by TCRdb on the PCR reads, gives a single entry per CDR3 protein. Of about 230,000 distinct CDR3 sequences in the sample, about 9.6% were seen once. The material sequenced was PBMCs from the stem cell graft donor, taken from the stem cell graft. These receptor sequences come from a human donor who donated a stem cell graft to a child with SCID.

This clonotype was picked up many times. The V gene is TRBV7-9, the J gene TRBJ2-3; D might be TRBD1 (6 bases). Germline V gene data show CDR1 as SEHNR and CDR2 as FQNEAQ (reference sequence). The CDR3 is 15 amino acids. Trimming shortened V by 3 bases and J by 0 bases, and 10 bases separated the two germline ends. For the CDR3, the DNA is TGTGCCAGCAGCTTTGGGGGCCGGAGCACAGATACGCAGTATTTT. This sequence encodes CASSFGGRSTDTQYF.

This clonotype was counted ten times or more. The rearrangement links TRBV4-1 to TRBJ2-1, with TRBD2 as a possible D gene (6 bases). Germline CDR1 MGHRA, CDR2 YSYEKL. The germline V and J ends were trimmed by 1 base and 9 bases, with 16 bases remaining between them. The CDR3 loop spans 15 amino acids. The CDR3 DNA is TGCGCCAGCAGCCAAGTCTTATTCGGGGGAGGTGAGCAGTTCTTC. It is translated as CASSQVLFGGGEQFF.

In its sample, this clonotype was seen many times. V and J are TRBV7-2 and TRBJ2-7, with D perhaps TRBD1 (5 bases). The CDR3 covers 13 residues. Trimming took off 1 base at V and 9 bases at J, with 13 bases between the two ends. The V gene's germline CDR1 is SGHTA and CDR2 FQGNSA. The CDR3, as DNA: TGTGCCAGCAGCTTAGGAAGGGGTGTACGGCAGTACTTC. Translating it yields CASSLGRGVRQYF.

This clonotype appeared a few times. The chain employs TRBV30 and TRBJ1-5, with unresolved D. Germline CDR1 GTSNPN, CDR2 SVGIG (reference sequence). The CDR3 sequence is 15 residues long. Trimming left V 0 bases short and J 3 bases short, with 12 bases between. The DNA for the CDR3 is TGTGCCTGGAGTGTTACGGGGTCGATCAATCAGCCCCAGCATTTT. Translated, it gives CAWSVTGSINQPQHF.

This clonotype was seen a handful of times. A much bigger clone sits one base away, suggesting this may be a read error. The CDR3 bases are TGTGCCAGCAGTGATCCCGGGTCACGAGATACATATTTT. Translated: CASSDPGSRDTYF. This chain uses TRBV2 with TRBJ1-3, with no clear D. Germline CDR1 reads SNHLY; CDR2 reads FYNNEI. This CDR3 is 13 amino acids long. Trimming stripped 3 bases from V and 15 bases from J, with 18 bases between. Together with reference TRBV2 and TRBJ1-3, the CDR3 gives the full variable domain: EPEVTQTPSHQVTQMGQEVILRCVPISNHLYFYWYRQILGQKVEFLVSFYNNEISEKSEIFDDQFSVERPDGSNFTLKIRSTKLEDSAMYFCASSDPGSRDTYFGEGSWLTVV.

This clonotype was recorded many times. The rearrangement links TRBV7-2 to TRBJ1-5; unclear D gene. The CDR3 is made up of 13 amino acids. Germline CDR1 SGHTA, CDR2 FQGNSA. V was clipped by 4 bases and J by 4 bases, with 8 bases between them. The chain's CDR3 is CASSSGTNQPQHF. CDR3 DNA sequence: TGTGCCAGCAGCTCCGGTACTAATCAGCCCCAGCATTTT.

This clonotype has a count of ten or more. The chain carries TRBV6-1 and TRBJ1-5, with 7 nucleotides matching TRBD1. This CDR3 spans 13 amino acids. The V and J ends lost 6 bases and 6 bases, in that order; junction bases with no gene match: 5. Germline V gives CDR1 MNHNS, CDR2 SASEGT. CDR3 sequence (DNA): TGTGCCAGCAGAGACAGGGAGGCTCAGCCCCAGCATTTT. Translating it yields CASRDREAQPQHF.

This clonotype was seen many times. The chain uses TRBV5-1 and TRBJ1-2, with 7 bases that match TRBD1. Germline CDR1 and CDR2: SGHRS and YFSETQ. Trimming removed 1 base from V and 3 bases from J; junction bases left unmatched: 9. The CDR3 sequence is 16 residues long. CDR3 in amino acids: CASSLRGPSGDYGYTF. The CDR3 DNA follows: TGCGCCAGCAGCTTGAGGGGGCCCTCTGGCGACTATGGCTACACCTTC.

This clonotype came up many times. CDR3 residues: CASSLRGRPVTGELFF. CDR3 DNA: TGTGCCAGCAGTCTCAGGGGGCGTCCAGTCACCGGGGAGCTGTTTTTT. The gene calls are TRBV27 and TRBJ2-2; 8 nucleotides agree with TRBD1. This CDR3 is built from 16 residues. The V and J ends lost 5 bases and 4 bases, in that order; junction bases with no gene match: 9. Germline V gene sequence: CDR1 MNHEY, CDR2 SMNVEV (reference sequence).